This section outlines one T cell receptor beta chain sequence together with its context. The antigen is unknown. These data belong to a study of T cell repertoires in cytomegalovirus infection. About the study: Carrying CMV and the relevant HLA type showed in public TCR beta signatures. Study-wide findings and caveats: Cumulative public TCR beta family frequency identified CMV carriers with the relevant HLA.

Using its own MiXCR run on the reads, TCRdb lists one record per CDR3 protein. The sample records about 310,000 distinct CDR3 sequences, roughly 15% being singletons. Germline CDR1 is MNHEY and CDR2 is SMNVEV (reference sequence). V was shortened by 2 bases and J by 2 bases, with 12 bases between the two germline ends. The CDR3 is 15 residues long. Sequenced material: PBMCs. The origin of this receptor is a human donor in good health (CMV status not recorded). Some clones in this sample may be carry-over from other donors' samples. The chain employs TRBV27 and TRBJ1-2; no reliable D call. CDR3: CASSLVSGGNYGYTF. DNA of the CDR3: TGTGCCAGCAGTTTAGTTTCAGGAGGGAACTATGGCTACACCTTC.